The 9 T cell receptor beta chains listed next were all sequenced from one sample in a study of blood T cell repertoires in COVID-19 (dated by TCRdb to 2020 to 2022). Library construction relied on the immunoSEQ multiplex PCR assay. The clones in this table, taken by TCRdb from immuneACCESS, are in-frame only. Not every clone is retained; where verified, under half of the shortfall comes from an unresolved V gene, and the cause of the rest is unknown. Here the sample has around 75,000 clones; around 87% occur a single time. The ten top clones hold about 5% of the sample. Specimen: peripheral blood. The receptors derive from a man aged 50 to 60 with acute or convalescent COVID-19.

V is TRBV19 and J is TRBJ2-1; D possibly corresponds to TRBD2 (5 bases). Germline assignment: CDR1 LNHDA and CDR2 SQIVND (reference sequence). This CDR3 has 15 residues. Trimming removed 2 bases at V and 7 bases at J, with 15 bases between. The CDR3, as DNA: TGTGCCAGTAGTATAAGGCGGAGGAGGCGAAATGAGCAGTTCTTC. This translates into CASSIRRRRRNEQFF.

The CDR3 spells CASSVQQGILGNTIYF. The CDR3 DNA reads as TGTGCCAGTAGTGTTCAACAGGGGATCCTTGGAAACACCATATATTTT. The chain combines TRBV19 with TRBJ1-3, with TRBD1 matching 7 bases. CDR1 is LNHDA, CDR2 SQIVND, per germline (reference sequence). After removal of 5 bases from V and 3 bases from J, the junction contained 10 bases not matched to a gene. This CDR3 has 16 amino acids.

The chain carries TRBV6-5 and TRBJ1-2; 7 nucleotides agree with TRBD1. Trimming removed 6 bases from V and 5 bases from J; junction bases left unmatched: 6. The CDR3 length is 13 residues. Germline CDR1 reads MNHEY; CDR2 reads SVGAGI. This chain's CDR3 is CASRSDRLYGYTF. In nucleotides, the CDR3 is TGTGCCAGCAGGTCGGACAGGTTATATGGCTACACCTTC.

The rearrangement joins TRBV24-1 to TRBJ1-6; TRBD1 matches at 7 bases. CDR1 and CDR2 (germline): KGHDR, SFDVKD. Trimming at V came to 9 bases and at J to 5 bases, leaving 6 bases not matched to a gene. The length of the CDR3 is 14 residues. This CDR3 reads CATSYGTDNSPLHF. CDR3 bases: TGTGCCACCTCGTACGGGACAGATAATTCACCCCTCCACTTT.

This clone was found once. This CDR3 is CASSTLSGVPGTGNTIYF. The CDR3 bases are TGTGCCAGCTCAACTCTTTCAGGGGTCCCGGGAACTGGAAACACCATATATTTT. The chain couples TRBV18 to TRBJ1-3, with TRBD1 as a possible D gene (6 bases). There are 18 residues in the CDR3. Trimming removed 5 bases from V and 2 bases from J, with 22 bases in between. The germline gives CDR1 KGHSH, CDR2 LQKENI. The variable domain in full, completed from reference TRBV18 and TRBJ1-3, reads NAGVMQNPRHLVRRRGQEARLRCSPMKGHSHVYWYRQLPEEGLKFMVYLQKENIIDESGMPKERFSAEFPKEGPSILRIQQVVRGDSAAYFCASSTLSGVPGTGNTIYFGEGSWLTVV.

The chain has TRBV11-2 and TRBJ2-2; 11 bases line up with TRBD2. This CDR3 spans 16 amino acids. CDR1 is SGHAT and CDR2 is FQNNGV in the germline V gene. After removal of 4 bases from V and 4 bases from J, the junction contained 5 bases not matched to a gene. CDR3 DNA sequence: TGTGCCAGCAGCTCGGGGACTAGCGGAACCACCGGGGAGCTGTTTTTT. Amino acids: CASSSGTSGTTGELFF.

About this clone: Additional DNA sequences in this sample encode the identical CDR3. The rearrangement links TRBV18 to TRBJ2-5, with a weak D call TRBD2 (6 bases). The CDR3 is 13 residues long. Trimming cost V 3 bases and J 5 bases, with 10 bases left between them. Looked up from germline, CDR1 is KGHSH and CDR2 is LQKENI. This CDR3 is CASSPGGPETQYF. The CDR3 DNA reads TGTGCCAGCTCACCCGGGGGTCCGGAGACCCAGTACTTC.

The chain links TRBV6-5 to TRBJ1-1; D is possibly TRBD1 (6 bases). From germline, CDR1 is MNHEY and CDR2 SVGAGI. The CDR3 consists of 14 residues. Deletions cut 4 bases from V and 5 bases from J, with 14 bases between. The CDR3 bases are TGTGCCAGCAGTTCCACCAGGGGAGGGACTGAAGCTTTCTTT. Protein sequence: CASSSTRGGTEAFF.

The sample holds one count of this clone. The chain has TRBV29-1 and TRBJ2-3; TRBD2 matches 7 bases. Germline V CDR1 and CDR2: SQVTM, ANQGSEA. The junction had 12 bases not matched to a gene; V was cut back by 3 bases and J by 0 bases. There are 17 residues in the CDR3. CDR3 bases: TGCAGCGTTGACAACCGGTCTAGCGGAACTAGCACAGATACGCAGTATTTT. This codes for CSVDNRSSGTSTDTQYF.